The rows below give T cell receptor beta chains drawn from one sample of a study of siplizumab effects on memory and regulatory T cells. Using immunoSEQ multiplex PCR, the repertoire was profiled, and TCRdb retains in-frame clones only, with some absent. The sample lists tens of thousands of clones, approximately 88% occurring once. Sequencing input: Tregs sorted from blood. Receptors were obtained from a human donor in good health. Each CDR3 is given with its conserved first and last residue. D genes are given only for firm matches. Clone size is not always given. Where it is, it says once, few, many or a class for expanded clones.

CASSERDGDGYTF | TGTGCCAGCAGTGAGCGGGACGGGGATGGCTACACCTTC | TRBJ1-2 | TRBV6-1 | . | .
CASSPQYQETQYF | TGTGCCAGCTCACCTCAGTACCAAGAGACCCAGTACTTC | TRBJ2-5 | TRBV18 | . | .
CASSSDWAPGGYTF | TGTGCCAGCAGTAGCGATTGGGCGCCGGGCGGCTACACCTTC | TRBJ1-2 | TRBV5-3 | . | .
CASGWDEQYF | TGTGCCAGCGGCTGGGACGAGCAGTACTTC | TRBJ2-7 | TRBV2 | . | .
CASSQDEGTYDYTF | TGCGCCAGCAGCCAAGATGAGGGAACCTATGACTACACCTTC | TRBJ1-2 | TRBV4-3 | . | .
CASSSRTGYNEQFF | TGTGCCAGCAGCAGTAGGACGGGTTACAATGAGCAGTTCTTC | TRBJ2-1 | TRBV5-4 | few | .
CASGLAGSSPAFF | TGTGCTAGTGGTTTGGCGGGTTCAAGCCCAGCTTTCTTT | TRBJ1-1 | TRBV12-5 | . | .
CASEKVETQYF | TGTGCCAGCGAAAAGGTAGAGACCCAGTACTTC | TRBJ2-5 | TRBV2 | . | .
CASSPRQGYSYNEQFF | TGTGCCAGCTCACCACGACAGGGCTACTCCTACAATGAGCAGTTCTTC | TRBJ2-1 | TRBV18 | . | TRBD1
CASSLNRRDEAFF | TGTGCCAGCAGTTTAAACAGAAGAGATGAAGCTTTCTTT | TRBJ1-1 | TRBV27 | . | .
CASSIQGPPQHF | TGTGCCAGTAGTATTCAGGGCCCACCCCAGCATTTT | TRBJ1-5 | TRBV19 | . | .
CASRAGGLLTQPQHF | TGTGCCAGCAGGGCAGGGGGGCTCCTTACTCAGCCCCAGCATTTT | TRBJ1-5 | TRBV6-5 | few | TRBD1
CASSVGNSRGRAFF | TGTGCCAGCAGCGTAGGTAATTCGAGGGGTCGGGCTTTCTTT | TRBJ1-1 | TRBV9 | . | .
CASRIQGSTEAFF | TGTGCCAGCAGGATACAGGGATCCACTGAAGCTTTCTTT | TRBJ1-1 | TRBV28 | . | .
CASSRLLTPYEQYF | TGTGCCAGCAGCCGTTTGTTGACCCCCTACGAGCAGTACTTC | TRBJ2-7 | TRBV5-6 | once | .
CASSLIRTVNTEAFF | TGTGCCAGCAGCTTAATAAGGACGGTGAACACTGAAGCTTTCTTT | TRBJ1-1 | TRBV7-2 | . | .
CASSEPGQVVDQYF | TGTGCCAGCAGCGAACCGGGACAGGTTGTCGACCAGTACTTC | TRBJ2-5 | TRBV5-6 | . | TRBD1
CASSGRTEPIQYF | TGTGCCAGCAGCGGCCGGACAGAGCCCATTCAGTACTTC | TRBJ2-4 | TRBV7-9 | . | .
CASSQTAPNWYGYTF | TGCGCCAGCAGCCAAACGGCACCGAATTGGTATGGCTACACCTTC | TRBJ1-2 | TRBV5-1 | . | .
CASSSGARPDTQYF | TGTGCCAGCAGCTCCGGGGCCCGCCCAGATACGCAGTATTTT | TRBJ2-3 | TRBV28 | . | .
CARSPGLAGGPTGELFF | TGTGCCAGAAGCCCGGGACTAGCGGGGGGCCCGACCGGGGAGCTGTTTTTT | TRBJ2-2 | TRBV5-3 | . | TRBD2
CASSVGHRFGTGRLDGYTF | TGTGCCAGCAGCGTAGGTCACCGATTTGGGACCGGGAGATTGGATGGCTACACCTTC | TRBJ1-2 | TRBV9 | . | .
CASRPGTDNSPLHF | TGTGCCAGCAGACCCGGGACAGACAATTCACCCCTCCACTTT | TRBJ1-6 | TRBV6-1 | . | TRBD1
CASSIDPPSPLHF | TGTGCCAGTAGTATAGATCCTCCTTCACCCCTCCACTTT | TRBJ1-6 | TRBV19 | . | .
CASSGLVAEAFF | TGTGCCAGCAGTGGATTAGTCGCTGAAGCTTTCTTT | TRBJ1-1 | TRBV2 | . | .
CSVGDGYEQYF | TGCAGCGTTGGGGACGGCTACGAGCAGTACTTC | TRBJ2-7 | TRBV29-1 | . | .
CASSLVGASGNTIYF | TGTGCCAGCAGCTTAGTAGGAGCTTCTGGAAACACCATATATTTT | TRBJ1-3 | TRBV7-2 | once | .
CASSLFREAQYF | TGCGCCAGCAGCTTGTTCAGGGAGGCGCAGTATTTT | TRBJ2-3 | TRBV5-1 | . | .
CASRGTGGTSGSYEQYF | TGTGCCAGCAGAGGGACAGGGGGGACTAGCGGGTCCTACGAGCAGTACTTC | TRBJ2-7 | TRBV27 | few | .
CASSWTSGNNEQFF | TGCGCCAGCAGCTGGACTAGCGGGAACAATGAGCAGTTCTTC | TRBJ2-1 | TRBV5-1 | . | TRBD2
CAISDTPSMPPYGYTF | TGTGCCATCAGTGACACCCCCTCCATGCCACCATATGGCTACACCTTC | TRBJ1-2 | TRBV10-3 | . | .
CASSVGTDNGYTF | TGCGCCAGCAGCGTCGGGACAGACAATGGCTACACCTTC | TRBJ1-2 | TRBV5-1 | . | TRBD1